Detailed here is one T cell receptor beta chain. Antigen specificity is unknown. This record comes from a study of T cell repertoires in ileal Crohn's disease. Study-level information: Surgery for a complication: stricturing in approximately 60%, penetrating in about 40%. The M6 sample came from neoterminal ileum during colonoscopy after surgery. About half received postoperative treatment, around 10 with thiopurines and 15 to 20 anti-TNF. General observations from the study: The median delay to postoperative endoscopy was about 6.9 months.

The data were produced by immunoSEQ multiplex PCR, yet TCRdb's version contains in-frame clones alone and is incomplete. The sample shows about 5,400 clones, roughly 66% of them seen only once. Specified time point: neoterminal ileum biopsy at postoperative endoscopy, about 6 months after surgery. V lost 4 bases, J lost 2 bases, and 15 bases lay in between. Germline CDR1 is SGHNT and CDR2 is YYREEE (reference sequence). CDR3 length equals 15 residues. The clonotype originates from an adult with Crohn's disease. The chain joins TRBV5-4 to TRBJ2-5, with a possible D match to TRBD2 (5 bases). The sequenced material came from ileal tissue. The CDR3 bases are TGTGCCAGCAGCGCGGAAACCGGGAATCAAGAGACCCAGTACTTC. Translation: CASSAETGNQETQYF.